This TCR beta chain came from a study of CD8 T cells in Susac syndrome. The wider study: Treatment status at blood draw for the Susac syndrome patients was therapy-naive, corticosteroids, or intravenous immunoglobulin alone.

Findings of the study overall: The Susac syndrome CD4+ T cell repertoires displayed no clonal expansion.

Comments on this clonotype: What it recognizes is unknown.

The authors sequenced TCR beta from blood CD8+ and CD4+ T cells. Germline V gene sequence: CDR1 SGHNT, CDR2 YYREEE (reference sequence). Trimming pared 0 bases from V and 5 bases from J, leaving 12 bases between. The CDR3 sequence is 15 residues long. Roughly 0.45 to 1 ug RNA was reverse transcribed with random hexamers. TCR beta CDR3 was amplified by immunoSEQ covering 54 Vbeta and 13 Jbeta. TCRdb processed the immunoSEQ multiplex PCR reads anew with MiXCR; each CDR3 protein has one entry. The table has about 140,000 distinct CDR3 sequences, 85% to 95% seen once. The sample was CD4+ T cells from PBMCs. The chain has TRBV5-4 and TRBJ2-1; D is perhaps TRBD2 (6 bases). The sequence came from a human donor with Susac syndrome. CDR3 amino acids: CASSLAGRTDNEQFF. Written as DNA, the CDR3 is TGTGCCAGCAGCTTGGCCGGGAGAACGGACAATGAGCAGTTCTTC.